This T cell receptor beta chain was documented in a study of CD8 T cells in Susac syndrome. Study findings and constraints: The authors acknowledged that the study's TCR sequencing and HLA analysis involved relatively few individuals.

The authors negatively isolated CD8+ and CD4+ T cells and FACS-enriched TEMRA cells. As for this clonotype: Its cognate antigen is unknown.

This CDR3 is built from 16 residues. V lost 3 bases, J lost 3 bases, and 16 bases lay in between. Reverse transcription of roughly 0.5 to 1 ug RNA used random hexamers. Via MiXCR, TCRdb re-called the immunoSEQ multiplex PCR reads, giving one row per CDR3 protein. This sample carries fewer than 200,000 distinct CDR3 sequences, roughly 92% of them seen once, and the ten largest clones take roughly 0.12%. Sample: CD4+ T cells from PBMCs. This chain uses TRBV12-3 or TRBV12-4 with TRBJ2-3, with a weak D call TRBD2 (7 bases). This TCR was recovered from a human donor with Susac syndrome. CDR3 protein: CASSFRAGALTDTQYF. Written as DNA, the CDR3 is TGTGCCAGCAGTTTCAGGGCGGGGGCTTTGACAGATACGCAGTATTTT.